This T cell receptor beta chain was retrieved from a study of T cell changes during pregnancy in multiple sclerosis. Germline CDR1 is KGHSH and CDR2 is LQKENI. Trimming removed 0 bases at V and 2 bases at J, with 6 bases between. The CDR3 spans 14 residues. The repertoire was sequenced with immunoSEQ multiplex PCR; TCRdb's copy has only in-frame clones and lacks some. Found here are about 73,000 clones, 85% to 90% of them singletons; the top ten hold 8% to 9.5%. The clonotype comes from a female donor in good health, enrolled as a control in a pregnancy study. The V call is TRBV18, the J call TRBJ2-3; D gene ambiguous. Specimen: peripheral blood, collected after pregnancy. The DNA of the CDR3 is TGTGCCAGCTCACCACCGGCCCACACAGATACGCAGTATTTT. It is translated as CASSPPAHTDTQYF.